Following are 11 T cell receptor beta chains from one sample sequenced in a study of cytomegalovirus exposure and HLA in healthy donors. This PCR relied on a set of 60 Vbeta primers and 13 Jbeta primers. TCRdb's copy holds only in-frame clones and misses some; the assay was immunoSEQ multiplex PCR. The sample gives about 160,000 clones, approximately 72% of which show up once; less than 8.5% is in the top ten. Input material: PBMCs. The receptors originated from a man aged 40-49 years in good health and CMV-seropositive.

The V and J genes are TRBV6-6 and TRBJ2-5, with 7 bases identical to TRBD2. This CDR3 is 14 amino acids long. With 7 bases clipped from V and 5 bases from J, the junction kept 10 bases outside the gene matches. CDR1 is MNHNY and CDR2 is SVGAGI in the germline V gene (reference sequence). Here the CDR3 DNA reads TGTGCCAGCACCCGACGGGGGGTTGGGGAGACCCAGTACTTC. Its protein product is CASTRRGVGETQYF.

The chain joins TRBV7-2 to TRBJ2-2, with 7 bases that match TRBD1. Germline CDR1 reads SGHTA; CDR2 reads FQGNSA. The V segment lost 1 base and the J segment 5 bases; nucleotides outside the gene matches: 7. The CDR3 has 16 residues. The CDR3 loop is CASSLVPGQITGELFF. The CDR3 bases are TGTGCCAGCAGCTTAGTCCCGGGACAGATTACCGGGGAGCTGTTTTTT.

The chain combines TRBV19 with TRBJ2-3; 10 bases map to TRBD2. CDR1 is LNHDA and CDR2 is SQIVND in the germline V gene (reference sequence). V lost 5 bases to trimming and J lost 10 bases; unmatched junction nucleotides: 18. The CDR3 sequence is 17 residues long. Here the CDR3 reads CASSAALAGGRSEAQYF. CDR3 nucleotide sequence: TGTGCCAGTAGTGCCGCCTTAGCGGGGGGACGATCGGAGGCGCAGTATTTT.

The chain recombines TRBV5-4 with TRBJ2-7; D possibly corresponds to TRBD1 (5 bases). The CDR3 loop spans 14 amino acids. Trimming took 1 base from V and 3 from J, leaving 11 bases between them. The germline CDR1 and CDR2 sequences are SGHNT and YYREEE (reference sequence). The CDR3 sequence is CASSLYPRVYEQYF. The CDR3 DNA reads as TGTGCCAGCAGCTTGTATCCCAGGGTCTACGAGCAGTACTTC.

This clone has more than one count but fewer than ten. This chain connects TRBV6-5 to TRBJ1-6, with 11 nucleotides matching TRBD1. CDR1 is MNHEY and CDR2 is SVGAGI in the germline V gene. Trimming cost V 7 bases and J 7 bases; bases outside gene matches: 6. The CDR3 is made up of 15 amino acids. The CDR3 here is CASTGDRGFNSPLHF. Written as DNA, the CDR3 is TGTGCCAGCACCGGGGACAGGGGGTTCAATTCACCCCTCCACTTT.

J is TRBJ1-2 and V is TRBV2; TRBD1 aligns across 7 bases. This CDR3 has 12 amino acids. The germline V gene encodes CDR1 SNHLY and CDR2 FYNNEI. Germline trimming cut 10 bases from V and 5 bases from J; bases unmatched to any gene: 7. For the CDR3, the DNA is TGTGCCACTCGACAGGGTGATTATGGCTACACCTTC. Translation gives CATRQGDYGYTF.

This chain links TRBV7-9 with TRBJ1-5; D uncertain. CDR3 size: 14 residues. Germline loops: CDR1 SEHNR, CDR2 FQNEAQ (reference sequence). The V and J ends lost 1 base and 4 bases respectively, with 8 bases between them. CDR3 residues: CASSLGIGNQPQHF. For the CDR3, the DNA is TGTGCCAGCAGCTTAGGAATCGGGAATCAGCCCCAGCATTTT.

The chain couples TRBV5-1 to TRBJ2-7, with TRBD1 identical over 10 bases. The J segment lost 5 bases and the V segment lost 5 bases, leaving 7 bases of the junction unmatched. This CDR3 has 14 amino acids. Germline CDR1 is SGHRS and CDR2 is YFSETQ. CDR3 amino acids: CASSPTGGAHEQYF. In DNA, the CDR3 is TGCGCCAGCAGTCCGACAGGGGGCGCCCACGAGCAGTACTTC.

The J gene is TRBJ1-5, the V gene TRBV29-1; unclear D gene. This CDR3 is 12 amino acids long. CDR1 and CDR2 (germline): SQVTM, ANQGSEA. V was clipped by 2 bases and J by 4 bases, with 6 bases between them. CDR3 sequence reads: CSVEYGNQPQHF. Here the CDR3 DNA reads TGCAGCGTTGAATACGGGAATCAGCCCCAGCATTTT. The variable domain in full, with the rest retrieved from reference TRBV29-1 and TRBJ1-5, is SAVISQKPSRDICQRGTSLTIQCQVDSQVTMMFWYRQQPGQSLTLIATANQGSEATYESGFVIDKFPISRPNLTFSTLTVSNMSPEDSSIYLCSVEYGNQPQHFGDGTRLSIL.

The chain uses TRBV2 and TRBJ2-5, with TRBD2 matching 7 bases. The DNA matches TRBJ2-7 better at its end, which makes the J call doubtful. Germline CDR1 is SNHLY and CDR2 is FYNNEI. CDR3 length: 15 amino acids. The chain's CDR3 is CASSEGGSNSYEQYF. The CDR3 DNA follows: TGTGCCAGCAGTGAGGGGGGGTCTAACTCCTACGAGCAGTACTTC.

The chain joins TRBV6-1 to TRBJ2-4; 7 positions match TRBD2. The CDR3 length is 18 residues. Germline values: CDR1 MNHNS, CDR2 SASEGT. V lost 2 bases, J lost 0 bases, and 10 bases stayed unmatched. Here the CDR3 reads CASSEPSSGALAKNIQYF. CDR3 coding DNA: TGTGCCAGCAGTGAACCCTCTAGCGGAGCACTAGCCAAAAACATTCAGTACTTC.